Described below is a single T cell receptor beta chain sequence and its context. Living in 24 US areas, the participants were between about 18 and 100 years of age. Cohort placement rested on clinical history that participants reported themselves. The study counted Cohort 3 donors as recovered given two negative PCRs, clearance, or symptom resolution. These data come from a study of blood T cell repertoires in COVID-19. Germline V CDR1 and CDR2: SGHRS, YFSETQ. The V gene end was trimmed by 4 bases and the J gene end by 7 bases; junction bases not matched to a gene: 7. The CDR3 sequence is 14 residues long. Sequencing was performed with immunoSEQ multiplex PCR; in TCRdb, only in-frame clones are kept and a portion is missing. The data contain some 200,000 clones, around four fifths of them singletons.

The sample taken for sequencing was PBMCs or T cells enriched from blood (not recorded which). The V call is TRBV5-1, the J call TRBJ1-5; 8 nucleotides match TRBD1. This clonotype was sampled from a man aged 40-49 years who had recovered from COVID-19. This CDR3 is CASSAGTGGQPQHF. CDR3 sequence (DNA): TGCGCCAGCAGCGCCGGGACAGGAGGGCAGCCCCAGCATTTT.